These 20 T cell receptor beta chains share one sample of origin, sequenced in a study of metastatic and nonmetastatic thyroid tumors. TCRdb recomputed clones from the PCR reads via MiXCR. The table lists 23,000 or so clones, just over 20% of them singletons. Patients were all untreated before their thyroid surgery. The source material was blood. The source of these receptors is a female donor with papillary thyroid cancer or a benign thyroid nodule (not recorded which). Some clones in this sample may be carry-over from other donors' samples.

This clone has ten or more counts. This chain connects TRBV4-3 to TRBJ2-5; 8 nucleotides match TRBD2. In germline, CDR1 is LGHNA, CDR2 YSLEER. V trimming: 0 bases; J trimming: 7 bases; junction bases outside the gene matches: 13. This CDR3 comprises 17 residues. The DNA for the CDR3 is TGCGCCAGCAGCCAAGATCTGGGAGGACTAGCCTGGGGGACCCAGTACTTC. It codes for CASSQDLGGLAWGTQYF.

This clone has ten or more counts. The chain is built from TRBV7-9 and TRBJ1-4; D unclear. Germline V gene sequence: CDR1 SEHNR, CDR2 FQNEAQ (reference sequence). This CDR3 has 12 amino acids. V was clipped by 6 bases and J by 8 bases, with 10 bases between them. The CDR3 DNA follows: TGTGCCAGCAGTTTAATGGAAGAAAAACTGTTTTTT. This translates into CASSLMEEKLFF.

By share of the sample, this clone is medium-sized (0.01 to 0.1%). The chain recombines TRBV27 with TRBJ2-5; 7 bases map to TRBD1. With 3 bases clipped from V and 3 bases from J, the junction kept 10 bases outside the gene matches. The CDR3 loop spans 16 amino acids. Germline CDR1 reads MNHEY; CDR2 reads SMNVEV (reference sequence). The CDR3 bases are TGTGCCAGCAGTTTGTTACAGGGGCAATATAAAGAGACCCAGTACTTC. Translated: CASSLLQGQYKETQYF.

This clone has ten or more counts. The rearrangement links TRBV28 to TRBJ2-6; D is unresolved. CDR1 is MDHEN, CDR2 SYDVKM, per germline. Trimming stripped 5 bases from V and 2 bases from J, with 10 bases between. The CDR3 contains 15 residues. The CDR3: CASSPEGTGANVLTF. CDR3 coding DNA: TGTGCCAGCAGTCCGGAAGGGACTGGGGCCAACGTCCTGACTTTC.

In this sample, this clone turned up many times. V gene TRBV2 combines with J gene TRBJ1-4; 8 bases agree with TRBD1. The junction had 9 bases not matched to a gene; V was cut back by 6 bases and J by 9 bases. Germline CDR1 SNHLY, CDR2 FYNNEI. CDR3 size: 14 residues. The CDR3 is CASRTQGAAKKLFF. The CDR3 nucleotides are TGTGCCAGCAGGACCCAGGGGGCGGCCAAAAAACTGTTTTTT.

This clone was seen ten or more times. The chain employs TRBV9 and TRBJ1-2; the match to TRBD1 covers 10 bases. After removal of 0 bases from V and 4 bases from J, the junction contained 6 bases not matched to a gene. Looked up from germline, CDR1 is SGDLS and CDR2 is YYNGEE. This CDR3 is 16 amino acids long. In DNA, the CDR3 is TGTGCCAGCAGCGTAGGATCGACAGGGGGCGTCTATGGCTACACCTTC. Its protein product is CASSVGSTGGVYGYTF.

This chain connects TRBV3-1 to TRBJ2-7, with 8 nucleotides matching TRBD2. Germline CDR1 is LGHDT and CDR2 is YNNKEL (reference sequence). V trimming: 1 base; J trimming: 5 bases; junction bases outside the gene matches: 7. The CDR3 consists of 15 residues. This chain's CDR3 is CASSQVKSGSHEQYF. The CDR3 region has the DNA TGTGCCAGCAGCCAAGTAAAGAGCGGGAGCCACGAGCAGTACTTC.

This clone was seen repeatedly, ten times or more. The chain joins TRBV9 to TRBJ1-1; 7 bases line up with TRBD1. The CDR3 contains 14 residues. CDR1 and CDR2 (germline): SGDLS, YYNGEE. V gave up 3 bases and J gave up 8 bases; unmatched junction bases: 10. CDR3 region: CASSADDRASEAFF. The CDR3 DNA sequence: TGTGCCAGCAGCGCCGACGACAGGGCTTCGGAAGCTTTCTTT.

This clone has at least ten counts. A much larger clone sits a single nucleotide away, making a read error possible. The chain combines TRBV7-9 with TRBJ1-1; no firm D call. V was shortened by 3 bases and J by 10 bases, with 12 bases between the two germline ends. CDR1 SEHNR and CDR2 FQNEAQ come from the germline V gene (reference sequence). This CDR3 has 12 residues. CDR3 DNA: TGTGCCAGCAGCTTGGCGGACGGGAGAGCTTTCTTT. It is translated as CASSLADGRAFF.

In its sample, this clone was seen many times. This may stem from a read error, because a much larger clone lies one nucleotide away. The V call is TRBV2, the J call TRBJ2-2, with D possibly TRBD2 on 5 matching bases. The ends were cut back, 6 bases at V and 3 bases at J, with 11 bases in the middle. Germline lookup yields CDR1 SNHLY and CDR2 FYNNEI. The CDR3 totals 14 residues. The CDR3 region has the DNA TGTGCCAGCAGATCTCAGGAGGACACCGGGGAGCTGTTTTTT. Residues: CASRSQEDTGELFF. Full variable domain (missing parts from reference TRBV2 and TRBJ2-2): EPEVTQTPSHQVTQMGQEVILRCVPISNHLYFYWYRQILGQKVEFLVSFYNNEISEKSEIFDDQFSVERPDGSNFTLKIRSTKLEDSAMYFCASRSQEDTGELFFGEGSRLTVL.

The table lists this clone with a few counts. Being one base from a much bigger clone, this may be a read error. The sample holds other DNA sequences that translate to the same CDR3. The V and J genes are TRBV29-1 and TRBJ1-5; TRBD1 agrees at 9 bases. CDR1 is SQVTM, CDR2 ANQGSEA, per germline. The length of the CDR3 is 13 residues. This chain's CDR3 is CSVVQGAGQPQHF. The DNA of the CDR3 is TGCAGCGTTGTACAGGGGGCAGGCCAGCCACAGCATTTT.

CDR3 sequence (DNA): TGTGCCAGCAGTGTACGGGGTCCCTACGAGCAGTACTTC. Translating gives CASSVRGPYEQYF. V gene TRBV2 combines with J gene TRBJ2-7; possibly TRBD2 for D (5 bases). The CDR3 contains 13 residues. V dropped 4 bases and J dropped 2 bases, with 9 bases sitting between them. CDR1 and CDR2 (germline): SNHLY, FYNNEI.

This clone is classed as medium-sized. The V gene is TRBV6-6, the J gene TRBJ2-2; D is ambiguous. Germline V gene data show CDR1 as MNHNY and CDR2 as SVGAGI (reference sequence). The CDR3 is made up of 14 amino acids. Trimming cost V 0 bases and J 7 bases, with 9 bases left between them. The CDR3 DNA follows: TGTGCCAGCAGTTACTCTAGGGTTGGCGGGGAGCTGTTTTTT. Translating it yields CASSYSRVGGELFF.

By frequency in the sample, this clone is medium-sized. The chain recombines TRBV28 with TRBJ1-2; no definite D call. Germline V gene sequence: CDR1 MDHEN, CDR2 SYDVKM. The CDR3 consists of 13 residues. Trimming shortened V by 5 bases and J by 7 bases, and 14 bases separated the two germline ends. The CDR3 DNA follows: TGTGCCAGCAGTCCCGACCCGTCTGGTGGCTACACCTTC. Its translation is CASSPDPSGGYTF.

This clone was picked up many times. The rearrangement links TRBV6-5 to TRBJ2-3; TRBD1 agrees at 7 bases. The ends lost 1 base at V and 2 bases at J; junction bases unmatched: 9. This CDR3 is 17 amino acids long. Germline loops: CDR1 MNHEY, CDR2 SVGAGI. CDR3 DNA sequence: TGTGCCAGCAGTTACTTTGTAGGTACAGGGGACACAGATACGCAGTATTTT. Residues: CASSYFVGTGDTDTQYF.

This clone has more than one count but fewer than ten. The rearrangement joins TRBV14 to TRBJ2-3; no firm D call. V shed 2 bases and J shed 0 bases, with 3 bases lying between them. Germline values: CDR1 SGHDN, CDR2 FVKESK. CDR3 size: 13 residues. The CDR3 coding sequence is TGTGCCAGCAGCCAAAGCAGCACAGATACGCAGTATTTT. It specifies CASSQSSTDTQYF.

By sample share, this clone is medium-sized. This chain uses TRBV28 with TRBJ2-7; 9 bases are a match to TRBD2. The length of the CDR3 is 14 residues. Trimming at V came to 2 bases and at J to 6 bases, leaving 5 bases not matched to a gene. CDR1 is MDHEN and CDR2 is SYDVKM in the germline V gene. The CDR3 DNA reads as TGTGCCAGCAGTTTAACGGGACTAGCAGTCGAGCAGTACTTC. Translated, it gives CASSLTGLAVEQYF.

The chain links TRBV30 to TRBJ1-1; D unresolved. The V and J ends lost 0 bases and 4 bases respectively, with 6 bases between them. Germline V gene data show CDR1 as GTSNPN and CDR2 as SVGIG (reference sequence). The CDR3 covers 12 residues. This CDR3 is CAWSVRGTEAFF. The CDR3 region has the DNA TGTGCCTGGAGTGTACGGGGCACTGAAGCTTTCTTT.

This clone was seen at least ten times. The rearrangement joins TRBV4-3 to TRBJ1-3; D perhaps matches TRBD1 (6 bases). The CDR3 has 15 amino acids. V was clipped by 1 base and J by 4 bases, with 11 bases between them. Germline V CDR1 and CDR2: LGHNA, YSLEER. The CDR3, as DNA: TGCGCCAGCAGCCAAGCTTCGACAGGAGGAAACACCATATATTTT. Its protein is CASSQASTGGNTIYF.

The chain combines TRBV27 with TRBJ2-7; D is unresolved. Germline CDR1 and CDR2: MNHEY and SMNVEV (reference sequence). V shed 4 bases and J shed 2 bases, with 9 bases lying between them. The CDR3 spans 13 residues. CDR3: CASSSRLAYEQYF. The DNA of the CDR3 is TGTGCCAGCAGTTCTAGACTGGCCTACGAGCAGTACTTC.